This TCR beta chain was captured in a study of cytomegalovirus exposure and HLA in healthy donors (dated by TCRdb to between 2016 and 2019). At the level of the whole study: In an earlier analysis of 587 of the donors, 276 Gb of sequence data and roughly 100 million unique TCR beta sequences from about 190 million T cells were reported. To decide whether each TCR beta V gene segment behaved as functional or pseudogenic, an earlier analysis of fewer than 750 of the donors relied on high-throughput TCR beta sequencing. To predict cytomegalovirus infection status, the study brought together high-throughput TCR immunosequencing, statistical association of individual TCRs with disease status, and machine learning. The number of donors typed differed by locus, with about 629-630 for A, B, C, DRB1 and DQB1, about 500 for DQA1, nearly 610 for DPA1, and approximately 470 for DPB1. An early release covering more than 500 HLA-typed donors comprised approximately 290 gigabases of sequencing data and about 90 million unique TCR sequences. HLA typing covered class I and class II loci at four-digit resolution. In addition to the first cohort of several hundred subjects, a separate validation cohort of 120 different subjects was used. The study aimed to test whether cataloging public T cell receptors could reveal signatures of past pathogen exposure. Rather than drawing on any new phenotypic data, the later analysis identified candidate immune exposures from TCR beta sequences and the way those sequences occurred across donors. Every repertoire in the discovery cohort had been generated on one and the same sequencing platform. The study used immunosequencing to profile the T cell repertoires of approximately 630 subjects and linked those repertoires to cytomegalovirus serostatus. Among almost 400 genotyped donors of the cohort, an average of about 240,000 unique TCR beta nucleotide sequences were sequenced per donor, roughly 20% of them non-productive. In a later analysis, previously published TCR beta repertoires from about 670 donors were re-analyzed and high-resolution HLA genotyping was added so that TCR occurrence patterns could be studied. A later genetic analysis took genome-wide SNP genotypes for about 55% of the 666 donors and used that subset as a discovery cohort. Of the roughly 390 genotyped donors, approximately 81% were placed in the genetic ancestry cluster associated with self-reported Caucasian donors. A handful of DR-DQ haplotypes were handled as single units for association and clustering because linkage in the cohort was strong. Donor age, sex, ethnicity and CMV serostatus were compiled alongside the repertoire data. Broader findings and caveats from the paper: Broadly in line with IMGT annotations, most TCR beta V segments showed up in productive rearrangements about 90% or about 30% of the time in an earlier analysis of a few hundred of the donors. A later genetic analysis associated a missense DCLRE1C variant with V-gene and J-gene trimming of TCR beta chains, and an independent cohort replicated the association. A later analysis found that TCR association rates varied across HLA loci, with DRB1 alleles showing the most associated TCRs and HLA-C alleles the fewest. When HLA alleles, especially DR and DQ, strongly co-occurred, TCR associations were difficult to assign to individual alleles. Roughly uniform sequencing depth across donors was assumed in presence/absence analyses, although this assumption may not hold. The authors suggested that the approach could potentially be generalized to other disease states and immunological phenotypes. A later analysis associated 17,000 or so TCR beta sequences with specific HLA alleles at a false discovery rate of 0.05. Because HLA typing was unavailable for some donors at each locus, only the typed subset was used in association tests. Several of the top co-occurrence clusters appeared to be linked to parvovirus B19, influenza, CMV and Epstein-Barr virus, according to a later analysis. A cluster of highly shared sequence variants was judged likely to represent a technical artifact of the sequencing pipeline. In a later analysis, HLA-associated TCR beta chains were found to be more clonally expanded and to have lower generation probabilities than equally common non-associated chains. According to a later analysis, most CMV-associated TCR beta chains appeared to be HLA-restricted, and the HLA associations seemed to be driven largely by CMV exposure. In both the original and validation cohorts, the classifier was reported to diagnose cytomegalovirus status with high specificity and sensitivity. The study listed 164 TCR beta chains as associated with cytomegalovirus. Compared with the roughly 710-donor mean, donors in an Asian-associated ancestry cluster had fewer N-insertions in productive TCRs, according to a later genetic analysis. A further reported finding was that TCR beta sequences accurately predicted the HLA-A and HLA-B alleles for most subjects in the first cohort. The 87-base-pair reads could not distinguish some IMGT-functional V segments, including TRBV6-2 and TRBV6-3, so those segments were excluded. In this cohort, only TCR beta chains were sequenced, and detectable features were limited by the absence of alpha or paired-chain data. CMV serostatus was the only immune exposure information available for the cohort. Because counts were too low, about 18 rarely observed V segments, including chromosome 9 orphons, were left out of the earlier analysis of about 500 of the donors. A few of the identified cytomegalovirus-associated TCR beta chains were confirmed in vitro to be specific for cytomegalovirus antigens. Linkage disequilibrium might explain the correlated functional status among segregating V segments, but an unknown experimental factor could not be excluded. Most TCR sequences were observed very rarely across donors, whereas some public TCRs were present in many individuals.

A word on this clone: Its antigen is currently not known. Within one base of it there is no much larger clone, and no base qualities were kept.

The germline ends are 18 bases apart after V is trimmed by 5 bases and J by 10 bases. From cysteine to phenylalanine, the CDR3 is 15 amino acids long. The only DNA kept is the CDR3, 45 bases in frame from the first base. According to the germline V gene (reference sequence), CDR1 reads MNHEY and CDR2 reads SMNVEV. The library was built by means of the immunoSEQ multiplex PCR assay. For the multiplex PCR, a mixture combining 60 forward primers for TCR Vbeta segments and 13 reverse primers for TCR Jbeta segments was used. The CDR3 region of rearranged TCR beta genes was amplified from genomic DNA by a multiplex PCR assay. The Illumina HiSeq System was used to sequence the amplified TCR beta libraries as 87-base-pair reads. The authors' analysis ran thus. In a later analysis, around 80 million unique TCR beta chains were counted across the 650 to 700 repertoires, and approximately 11 million of these chains were shared by at least two donors. Raw reads were error-corrected and collapsed into unique sequences by a nearest-neighbor algorithm in which closely related sequences were merged to remove PCR and sequencing errors. CDR3 sequences were aligned to IMGT reference sequences to assign V, D and J gene segments. For a sequence to be retained, a match of at least six nucleotides to both a V gene segment and a J gene segment was required. Rearrangements were called productive when the CDR3 lacked stop codons and stayed in frame with V and J; all others were non-productive. CDR3 was defined by IMGT convention, running from the second conserved V-encoded cysteine to the conserved J-encoded phenylalanine. In an earlier analysis of just under 600 of the donors, sequences lacking an unambiguous match to a single V gene segment were excluded. In an earlier analysis of more than 500 of the donors, a V segment was called functional when productive rearrangements were above 56.7%, and segregating when the standard deviation between donors exceeded 5%. A statistical classification framework was built to diagnose cytomegalovirus status from the catalog of TCR beta chain sequences. A later analysis assigned V and J genes by comparing TCR nucleotide sequences with IMGT/GENE-DB human TR gene sequences. Using the TCRdist pipeline, a later analysis assigned CDR3 sequences along with most-parsimonious VDJ recombination scenarios. In a later analysis, each TCR beta chain was defined by its CDR3 amino acid sequence together with its V-gene family, and reads without a unique V-gene family were excluded. In a later analysis, 550 to 650 highly shared, low-generation-probability nucleotide sequences were removed to address suspected cross-contamination and a sequencing artifact. For each public chain, a later analysis derived a clonal expansion index from normalized ranks of inferred template counts within each repertoire. A later analysis computed generation probabilities with a VDJ recombination model fitted to out-of-frame rearrangements, and checked the results against IGoR. In a later analysis, TCR-TCR, TCR-HLA and TCR-CMV co-occurrence was scored with hypergeometric tests, and a repertoire-size bias correction was applied to TCR pairs. False discovery rates were estimated in a later analysis by permuting HLA or CMV assignments 20 times. A later analysis grouped co-occurring TCRs with DBSCAN, adding TCRdist sequence similarity when clustering within HLA-allele-positive subsets. Repertoires with fewer than 30,000 or more than 120,000 public chains were left out of co-occurrence clustering, as were four to six repertoires with anomalous nucleotide sharing. As stored in TCRdb, this immuneACCESS dataset retains in-frame rearrangements with V and J assigned. A fraction of the clones does not appear; measured against another copy, unresolved V genes explain less than half of the discrepancy, and the remainder lacks a known reason. The D gene and trimming were derived from the DNA, and the V and J assignments and clone size from that table. For this sample there are about 150,000 clones; approximately 75% appear just once. The biggest ten clones account for 2.8% of the sample.

The cohort was made up of under 800 healthy bone marrow donors. All cohort members were sampled while nominally healthy, although unrecorded immune exposures were likely present. The donor tested CMV seronegative, placing the donor among the 352 seronegative members of the cohort. A peripheral blood sample was provided by each donor, and peripheral blood mononuclear cells were used for TCR beta sequencing. Genomic DNA was extracted from the blood cell samples with the Qiagen DNeasy Blood Extraction Kit. The rearrangement combines TRBV27 with TRBJ1-6, and perhaps TRBD1 as D gene, on 5 matching bases. The sample comprised PBMCs. This clonotype was obtained from a man younger than 35 in good health and CMV-seronegative. The CDR3 amino acid sequence is: CASSPLVRVGSPLHF. The nucleotide sequence is given as TGTGCCAGCAGTCCCCTCGTCAGGGTAGGCTCACCCCTCCACTTT.